These T cell receptor beta chains were read from a single sample in a study of cytomegalovirus exposure and HLA in healthy donors. Using immunoSEQ multiplex PCR, the repertoire was profiled, and TCRdb retains in-frame clones only, with some absent. The sample has 45,000 to 65,000 clones, approximately 92% seen once. Source material: PBMCs. These receptors all stem from a woman in her late teens or twenties in good health and CMV-seronegative. Both conserved end residues are part of each CDR3. D genes are given only for firm matches. Clone size is shown for a subset of rows, as once, few, many or a class of expanded clone.

J,size,length,V,D,CDR3,DNA
TRBJ1-4,.,15,TRBV19,TRBD1,CASSLLTGGSEKLFF,TGTGCCAGTAGTTTGCTGACAGGGGGCAGTGAAAAACTGTTTTTT
TRBJ1-1,.,15,TRBV25-1,TRBD1,CASSEPRDRGDEAFF,TGTGCCAGCAGTGAGCCCCGGGACAGGGGAGATGAAGCTTTCTTT
TRBJ1-5,.,14,TRBV2,.,CASSGSTSNQPQHF,TGTGCCAGCAGTGGGTCGACATCGAATCAGCCCCAGCATTTT
TRBJ2-7,.,13,TRBV11-2,.,CASSSASAYEQYF,TGTGCCAGCAGCTCGGCCAGCGCCTACGAGCAGTACTTC
TRBJ1-2,.,15,TRBV27,TRBD1,CASSPTRTGWSGYTF,TGTGCCAGCAGTCCAACACGGACAGGGTGGAGTGGCTACACCTTC
TRBJ2-2,.,14,TRBV5-1,.,CASSPTSNSGELFF,TGCGCCAGCAGCCCCACATCGAATTCCGGGGAGCTGTTTTTT
TRBJ1-2,.,15,TRBV18,TRBD1,CASSLSARGIEGYTF,TGTGCCAGCTCACTTTCCGCCAGGGGGATAGAAGGCTACACCTTC
TRBJ1-1,.,15,TRBV2,TRBD1,CASRREGQANTEAFF,TGTGCCAGCAGGCGAGAGGGACAGGCGAACACTGAAGCTTTCTTT
TRBJ2-3,.,16,TRBV28,TRBD2,CASSGDTGGPIDTQYF,TGTGCCAGCAGTGGGGACACGGGAGGGCCGATAGATACGCAGTATTTT
TRBJ1-2,.,15,TRBV7-2,TRBD1,CASSANPGQNYGYTF,TGTGCCAGCAGCGCTAACCCGGGACAGAATTATGGCTACACCTTC
TRBJ2-4,.,14,TRBV28,.,CASRPNPPGYIQYF,TGTGCCAGCAGACCCAACCCCCCGGGGTATATTCAGTACTTC
TRBJ1-1,.,14,TRBV5-1,.,CASSLGTGRNEAFF,TGCGCCAGCAGCTTGGGCACGGGGAGAAATGAAGCTTTCTTT
TRBJ1-5,.,17,TRBV19,TRBD1,CASTVGWTGKSNQPQHF,TGTGCCAGTACGGTGGGGTGGACAGGGAAAAGCAATCAGCCCCAGCATTTT
TRBJ2-5,.,15,TRBV5-4,.,CASSLWTPPQETQYF,TGTGCCAGCAGCTTGTGGACACCGCCCCAAGAGACCCAGTACTTC
TRBJ2-1,.,15,TRBV6-1,.,CASQTDRYTYNEQFF,TGTGCCAGCCAGACCGACAGGTACACATACAATGAGCAGTTCTTC
TRBJ1-4,.,14,TRBV13,.,CASSPEGGDEKLFF,TGTGCCAGCAGCCCCGAGGGAGGGGATGAAAAACTGTTTTTT
TRBJ1-1,.,14,TRBV5-8,.,CASSLGGGRAEAFF,TGTGCCAGCAGCCTCGGCGGGGGGCGTGCTGAAGCTTTCTTT
TRBJ1-1,.,14,TRBV7-8,.,CASKGGLVDNEAFF,TGTGCCAGCAAGGGGGGGTTGGTGGACAATGAAGCTTTCTTT
TRBJ2-3,.,13,TRBV13,.,CASSPFGTDTQYF,TGTGCCAGCAGCCCTTTCGGCACAGATACGCAGTATTTT
TRBJ2-1,few,17,TRBV10-2,TRBD2,CASRHGLAGGKYNEQFF,TGCGCCAGCAGACATGGACTAGCGGGAGGAAAATACAATGAGCAGTTCTTC
TRBJ1-6,.,16,TRBV7-9,.,CASSFSGSSYNSPLHF,TGTGCCAGCAGCTTCAGCGGAAGCTCCTATAATTCACCCCTCCACTTT
TRBJ2-1,.,16,TRBV21-1,.,CASSKNKRLPYNEQFF,TGTGCCAGCAGCAAAAACAAGCGGCTTCCCTACAATGAGCAGTTCTTC
TRBJ2-1,.,17,TRBV4-1,.,CASSQVVRTSSYNEQFF,TGCGCCAGCAGCCAAGTAGTCCGGACTTCCTCCTACAATGAGCAGTTCTTC
TRBJ2-1,.,17,TRBV19,TRBD2,CASSFGLGMSSYNEQFF,TGTGCCAGTAGTTTCGGACTAGGAATGAGCTCCTACAATGAGCAGTTCTTC
TRBJ1-3,.,14,TRBV5-6,.,CASSAGIPGNTIYF,TGTGCCAGCAGCGCAGGAATCCCCGGAAACACCATATATTTT
TRBJ1-4,.,17,TRBV7-2,.,CASSPHRGGRIGEKLFF,TGTGCCAGCAGCCCCCACCGCGGGGGGCGAATCGGTGAAAAACTGTTTTTT
TRBJ2-1,.,18,TRBV5-1,TRBD2,CASSLVPGLAGSYNEQFF,TGCGCCAGCAGCTTGGTTCCGGGACTAGCGGGTTCCTACAATGAGCAGTTCTTC
TRBJ2-7,.,14,TRBV6-6,TRBD1,CASSYPGTGSEQYF,TGTGCCAGCAGTTACCCGGGGACAGGAAGCGAGCAGTACTTC
TRBJ2-1,.,16,TRBV5-6,TRBD2,CASSLPGTRPPNEQFF,TGTGCCAGCAGCTTGCCGGGGACTAGGCCCCCCAATGAGCAGTTCTTC
TRBJ1-4,.,14,TRBV30,TRBD1,CAWERSGGGEKLFF,TGTGCCTGGGAGCGGTCAGGGGGAGGTGAAAAACTGTTTTTT
TRBJ2-3,.,15,TRBV6-6,.,CASIGPGRGTDTQYF,TGTGCCAGCATCGGACCGGGAAGGGGCACAGATACGCAGTATTTT
TRBJ2-1,.,14,TRBV25-1,.,CASSESPTSNEQFF,TGTGCCAGCAGTGAATCCCCAACATCGAATGAGCAGTTCTTC
TRBJ1-5,.,13,TRBV30,.,CAWSVRGNQPQHF,TGTGCCTGGAGTGTAAGGGGGAATCAGCCCCAGCATTTT
TRBJ2-2,.,14,TRBV5-1,TRBD2,CASRGPGGTGELFF,TGCGCCAGCAGGGGACCGGGAGGGACCGGGGAGCTGTTTTTT
TRBJ1-5,.,13,TRBV19,.,CASSIMRDQPQHF,TGTGCCAGTAGTATTATGAGAGATCAGCCCCAGCATTTT
TRBJ2-5,.,13,TRBV7-3,TRBD2,CASSRGGTETQYF,TGTGCCAGCAGCCGGGGAGGGACGGAGACCCAGTACTTC
TRBJ1-1,.,12,TRBV12-5,.,CASGNMNTEAFF,TGTGCTAGTGGGAACATGAACACTGAAGCTTTCTTT
TRBJ2-7,.,13,TRBV19,TRBD1,CASSSGQTYEQYF,TGTGCCAGTAGTTCGGGACAGACCTACGAGCAGTACTTC
TRBJ2-5,.,15,TRBV5-1,TRBD2,CASSHRLAGQETQYF,TGCGCCAGCAGCCATCGACTAGCGGGTCAAGAGACCCAGTACTTC
TRBJ1-2,.,13,TRBV5-1,TRBD1,CASSANRGERYTF,TGCGCCAGCAGCGCCAACAGGGGGGAGCGCTACACCTTC
TRBJ2-3,.,16,TRBV5-1,TRBD2,CASSLASTSGSDTQYF,TGCGCCAGCAGCTTGGCTAGCACTAGCGGGAGTGATACGCAGTATTTT
TRBJ2-3,.,14,TRBV30,.,CAWSKGGLGDTQYF,TGTGCCTGGAGCAAAGGGGGATTGGGAGATACGCAGTATTTT
TRBJ2-5,.,15,TRBV5-1,TRBD2,CASSVGTSGKETQYF,TGCGCCAGCAGCGTAGGGACTAGCGGGAAGGAGACCCAGTACTTC
TRBJ1-4,.,16,TRBV19,TRBD1,CASSSRDRSTNEKLFF,TGTGCCAGTAGTAGCCGGGACAGATCAACTAATGAAAAACTGTTTTTT
TRBJ2-1,few,16,TRBV9,.,CASSVGSLANYNEQFF,TGTGCCAGCAGCGTAGGGAGTCTAGCTAATTACAATGAGCAGTTCTTC
TRBJ2-3,.,15,TRBV6-1,TRBD2,CASSAGLLRTDTQYF,TGTGCCAGCAGTGCGGGACTACTACGCACAGATACGCAGTATTTT
TRBJ1-1,.,13,TRBV6-5,.,CASMREVRTEAFF,TGTGCCAGCATGAGGGAGGTCCGGACTGAAGCTTTCTTT
TRBJ2-5,.,14,TRBV7-9,TRBD1,CASSRQTGQETQYF,TGTGCCAGCAGTCGTCAGACAGGGCAAGAGACCCAGTACTTC
TRBJ2-2,once,15,TRBV5-1,.,CASSSRVEVAGELFF,TGCGCCAGCAGCTCCCGGGTGGAGGTGGCCGGGGAGCTGTTTTTT
TRBJ1-3,.,16,TRBV6-4,TRBD1,CASSAGQAISGNTIYF,TGTGCCAGCAGTGCGGGACAGGCAATCTCTGGAAACACCATATATTTT
TRBJ2-6,.,16,TRBV5-1,.,CASSRTTTVGANVLTF,TGCGCCAGCAGCCGAACTACAACGGTCGGGGCCAACGTCCTGACTTTC